This T cell receptor (beta chain) came from a study of T-cell reconstitution after alpha-beta-depleted transplantation in children. Study-level findings and limits: Counts and diversity of T cells one year after transplant came mostly from newly produced T cells. Expanded clones from the graft, numbering several hundred, reportedly supplied alpha-beta T cells about two months after transplant.

The CDR3 loop spans 11 amino acids. The ends were cut back, 3 bases at V and 10 bases at J, with 10 bases in the middle. Per germline, CDR1 SQVTM and CDR2 ANQGSEA. Unique molecular identifiers were incorporated during preparation of the TCRbeta library. TCRdb re-analysed the PCR reads in MiXCR, keeping a single row per CDR3 protein. The sample records 580,000 or so distinct CDR3 sequences, more than 20% being singletons. This clonotype appeared many times. Its antigen is undetermined. The specimen was PBMCs, mostly from graft donor cells, collected 360 days after TCRalphabeta/CD19-depleted stem cell transplant. The receptor was derived from a boy under two years old who had a stem cell transplant for acute myeloid leukemia, so the T cells may come from the graft donor. The V and J genes are TRBV29-1 and TRBJ2-1; maybe TRBD2 (7 bases). For the CDR3, the DNA is TGCAGCGTTGAGGGGGGGCGAGAGCAGTTCTTC. Amino acid sequence: CSVEGGREQFF.